The 13 T cell receptor beta chains listed next were all sequenced from one sample in a study of T-cell reconstitution after alpha-beta-depleted transplantation in children. Unique molecular identifiers tagged the TCRbeta library. TCRdb fed the PCR reads into MiXCR, producing one record per CDR3 protein. The table lists 540,000 or so distinct CDR3 sequences, 23% of them singletons. The sample in question was PBMCs, mostly from graft donor cells, obtained 360 days after TCRalphabeta/CD19-depleted stem cell transplant. These receptor sequences come from a boy less than two years old who had a stem cell transplant for acute myeloid leukemia, so the T cells may come from the graft donor.

This clonotype was found a few times. The rearrangement joins TRBV15 to TRBJ2-1, with a possible D match to TRBD2 (7 bases). Germline V lookup: CDR1 LNHNV, CDR2 YYDKDF (reference sequence). V shed 0 bases and J shed 7 bases, with 16 bases lying between them. This CDR3 region has 16 residues. The CDR3 region has the DNA TGTGCCACCAGCAGAGATACGGGGGGCAGGTGGAATGAGCAGTTCTTC. It is translated as CATSRDTGGRWNEQFF.

The chain employs TRBV24-1 and TRBJ2-1, with a tentative D call TRBD2 (5 bases). This CDR3 has 11 amino acids. The germline V and J ends were trimmed by 8 bases and 7 bases, with 8 bases remaining between them. Looked up from germline, CDR1 is KGHDR and CDR2 is SFDVKD. CDR3 nucleotides: TGTGCCACCAAGGAGGCTAATGAGCAGTTCTTC. Amino acids: CATKEANEQFF.

In its sample, this clonotype was seen a few times. The V and J genes are TRBV12-3 or TRBV12-4 and TRBJ2-1; the match to TRBD1 covers 9 bases. The V and J ends lost 8 bases and 9 bases, in that order; junction bases with no gene match: 8. The CDR3 has 13 residues. The CDR3 region is CASGPGQGIEQFF. Here the CDR3 DNA reads TGTGCCAGCGGTCCGGGACAGGGAATTGAGCAGTTCTTC.

This clonotype appeared a few times. The chain uses TRBV29-1 and TRBJ2-5; 8 nucleotides align to TRBD1. V was clipped by 7 bases and J by 2 bases; unmatched bases: 6. CDR1 and CDR2 (germline): SQVTM, ANQGSEA. The CDR3 covers 13 residues. The DNA of the CDR3 is TGCAGCGCTACACAGGGGGTTCAAGAGACCCAGTACTTC. Translated: CSATQGVQETQYF.

The rearrangement joins TRBV5-1 to TRBJ2-4; D is tentatively TRBD1 or TRBD2 (6 bases each). Trimming took off 0 bases at V and 5 bases at J, with 18 bases between the two ends. Per the germline V gene, CDR1 is SGHRS and CDR2 is YFSETQ. This CDR3 comprises 17 residues. The CDR3 loop is CASSLEPGGLLENIQYF. The CDR3 region has the DNA TGCGCCAGCAGCTTGGAACCCGGGGGCCTCCTCGAAAACATTCAGTACTTC.

The J gene is TRBJ2-2, the V gene TRBV6-4; a weak D match, TRBD1 (5 bases). The V end lost 2 bases, the J end lost 5 bases, and 6 bases lay between the germline ends. The CDR3 sequence is 13 residues long. Germline lookup yields CDR1 MRHNA and CDR2 SNTAGT. CDR3 bases: TGTGCCAGCAGTGACCAGGGAACCGGGGAGCTGTTTTTT. Encoded protein: CASSDQGTGELFF.

There are many counts of this clonotype. The chain is built from TRBV12-3 or TRBV12-4 and TRBJ2-2; no firm D call. Trimming removed 3 bases from V and 9 bases from J, with 5 bases in between. The CDR3 sequence is 11 residues long. CDR3 sequence (DNA): TGTGCCAGCAGTTTTGTGCGGGAGCTGTTTTTT. Translating it yields CASSFVRELFF.

The CDR3 region is CASSPPGTSGGRFYEQYF. The CDR3 DNA reads as TGTGCCAGCAGCCCTCCCGGGACTAGCGGGGGCCGTTTTTACGAGCAGTACTTC. V and J are TRBV11-1 and TRBJ2-7; 14 bases are a match to TRBD2. The CDR3 loop spans 18 amino acids. J lost 4 bases, V lost 5 bases, and 13 bases had no gene match. Per the germline V gene, CDR1 is SGHAT and CDR2 is FQDESV (reference sequence).

This CDR3 is CASSSRGDAETQYF. The CDR3 DNA reads TGTGCCAGCAGCTCAAGGGGGGACGCAGAGACCCAGTACTTC. The chain couples TRBV7-2 to TRBJ2-5; D assignment may be TRBD1 or TRBD2 (6 bases each). Trimming cost V 4 bases and J 4 bases, with 13 bases left between them. CDR1 and CDR2 from the germline V gene are SGHTA and FQGNSA. The CDR3 runs 14 residues.

The J gene is TRBJ1-2, the V gene TRBV20-1; 7 nucleotides agree with TRBD1. CDR1 DFQATT and CDR2 SNEGSKA come from the germline V gene (reference sequence). CDR3 length equals 13 residues. Unmatched junction bases numbered 6, after V lost 0 bases and J lost 8 bases. CDR3 sequence: CSARDTGEGGYTF. CDR3 nucleotide sequence: TGCAGTGCTAGAGATACAGGGGAGGGAGGCTACACCTTC.

This clonotype has ten or more counts. The chain links TRBV3-1 to TRBJ2-7; tentative D call: TRBD1 (5 bases). The germline V and J ends were trimmed by 4 bases and 5 bases, with 12 bases remaining between them. This CDR3 is built from 13 residues. CDR1 is LGHDT and CDR2 is YNNKEL in the germline V gene (reference sequence). The CDR3 nucleotides are TGTGCCAGCAGCCTCCTTCAGGGAAACGAGCAGTACTTC. This codes for CASSLLQGNEQYF.

The chain combines TRBV6-5 with TRBJ2-6; D is ambiguous. CDR3 length: 15 amino acids. The ends were cut back, 1 base at V and 1 base at J, with 5 bases in the middle. Per the germline V gene, CDR1 is MNHEY and CDR2 is SVGAGI. The CDR3 region has the DNA TGTGCCAGCAGTTACTTGATATCTGGGGCCAACGTCCTGACTTTC. Its protein product is CASSYLISGANVLTF.

The chain uses TRBV29-1 and TRBJ1-1; D ambiguous. V dropped 4 bases and J dropped 4 bases, with 16 bases sitting between them. The CDR3 totals 14 residues. Germline V gene sequence: CDR1 SQVTM, CDR2 ANQGSEA. CDR3 DNA sequence: TGCAGCGTTGTCCGCCACGGACCCTTCACTGAAGCTTTCTTT. Protein: CSVVRHGPFTEAFF.